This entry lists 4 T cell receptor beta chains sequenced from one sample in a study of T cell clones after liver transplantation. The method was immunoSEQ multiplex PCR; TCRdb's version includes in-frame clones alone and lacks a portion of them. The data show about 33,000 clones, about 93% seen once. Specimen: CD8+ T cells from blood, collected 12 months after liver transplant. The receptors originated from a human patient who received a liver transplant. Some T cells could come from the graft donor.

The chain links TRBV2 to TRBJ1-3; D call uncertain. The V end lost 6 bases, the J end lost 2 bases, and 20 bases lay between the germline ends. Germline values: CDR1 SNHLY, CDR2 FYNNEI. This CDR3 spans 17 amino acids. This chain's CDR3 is CASRDPTPASPGNTIYF. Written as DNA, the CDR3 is TGTGCCAGCAGGGATCCGACACCCGCAAGTCCTGGAAACACCATATATTTT.

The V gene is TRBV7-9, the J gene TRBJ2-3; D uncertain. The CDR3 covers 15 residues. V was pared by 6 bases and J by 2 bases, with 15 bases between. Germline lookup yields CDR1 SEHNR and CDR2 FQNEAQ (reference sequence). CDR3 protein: CASRTFERVTDTQYF. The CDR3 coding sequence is TGTGCCAGCAGGACGTTCGAGAGAGTCACAGATACGCAGTATTTT.

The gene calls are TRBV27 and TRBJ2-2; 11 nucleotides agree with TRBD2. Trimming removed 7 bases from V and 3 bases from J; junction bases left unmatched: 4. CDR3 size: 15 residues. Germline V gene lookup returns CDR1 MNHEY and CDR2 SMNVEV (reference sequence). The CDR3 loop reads CASTWTSGYTGELFF. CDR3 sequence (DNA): TGTGCCAGCACCTGGACTAGCGGGTACACCGGGGAGCTGTTTTTT.

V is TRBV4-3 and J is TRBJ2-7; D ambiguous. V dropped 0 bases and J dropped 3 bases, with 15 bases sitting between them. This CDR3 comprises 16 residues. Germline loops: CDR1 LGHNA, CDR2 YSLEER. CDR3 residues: CASSQDLLGHVYEQYF. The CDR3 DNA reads TGCGCCAGCAGCCAAGATCTATTGGGCCATGTCTACGAGCAGTACTTC.